These 26 T cell receptor beta chains came from one sample sequenced in a study of T-cell reconstitution after alpha-beta-depleted transplantation in children. Construction of the TCRbeta library involved unique molecular identifiers. Each CDR3 protein is one row after TCRdb ran MiXCR on the PCR reads. This table has around 200,000 distinct CDR3 sequences, about 8.7% appearing once. Sample: PBMCs, mostly from graft donor cells, taken 360 days after TCRalphabeta/CD19-depleted stem cell transplant. The receptor set was obtained from a male patient under 10 years old who had a stem cell transplant for acute myeloid leukemia, so the T cells may come from the graft donor.

This clonotype has at least ten counts. The chain combines TRBV28 with TRBJ1-2; D remains ambiguous. Trimming took off 5 bases at V and 4 bases at J, with 11 bases between the two ends. The CDR3 runs 13 residues. Germline assignment: CDR1 MDHEN and CDR2 SYDVKM. The CDR3 DNA reads as TGTGCCAGCAGTCCGGGTCGAATCTATGGCTACACCTTC. This sequence encodes CASSPGRIYGYTF.

The chain carries TRBV5-1 and TRBJ2-3; a weak D match, TRBD1 (6 bases). V lost 1 base and J lost 5, with 11 bases in between. There are 14 residues in the CDR3. CDR1 and CDR2 (germline): SGHRS, YFSETQ. DNA of the CDR3: TGCGCCAGCAGCTTGACAGGGAAGGGAGATACGCAGTATTTT. This sequence encodes CASSLTGKGDTQYF. Looking up the rest from reference TRBV5-1 and TRBJ2-3 gives the full variable domain: KAGVTQTPRYLIKTRGQQVTLSCSPISGHRSVSWYQQTPGQGLQFLFEYFSETQRNKGNFPGRFSGRQFSNSRSEMNVSTLELGDSALYLCASSLTGKGDTQYFGPGTRLTVL.

This clonotype was seen only a few times. The V gene is TRBV4-1, the J gene TRBJ2-3; D uncertain. Trimming shortened V by 2 bases and J by 2 bases, and 8 bases separated the two germline ends. CDR3 length equals 14 residues. The germline gives CDR1 MGHRA, CDR2 YSYEKL. Here the CDR3 reads CASSQPTTTDTQYF. The CDR3 region has the DNA TGCGCCAGCAGCCAACCGACAACCACAGATACGCAGTATTTT.

This clonotype was detected many times. The chain joins TRBV5-1 to TRBJ2-3, with D possibly being TRBD2 (6 bases). There are 14 residues in the CDR3. Germline V gene lookup returns CDR1 SGHRS and CDR2 YFSETQ. Trimming shortened V by 0 bases and J by 2 bases, and 7 bases separated the two germline ends. Here the CDR3 DNA reads TGCGCCAGCAGCTTGGGCGGGGACACAGATACGCAGTATTTT. Its translation: CASSLGGDTDTQYF. The full variable domain, in which reference TRBV5-1 and TRBJ2-3 provide the parts outside the CDR3, is KAGVTQTPRYLIKTRGQQVTLSCSPISGHRSVSWYQQTPGQGLQFLFEYFSETQRNKGNFPGRFSGRQFSNSRSEMNVSTLELGDSALYLCASSLGGDTDTQYFGPGTRLTVL.

This clonotype was found a few times. The chain carries TRBV18 and TRBJ2-7; maybe TRBD2 (5 bases). The V end lost 2 bases, the J end lost 5 bases, and 10 bases lay between the germline ends. Germline V gene sequence: CDR1 KGHSH, CDR2 LQKENI. The CDR3 is 13 residues long. Written as DNA, the CDR3 is TGTGCCAGCTCACCAAGTAGAGGGCACGAGCAGTACGTC. This sequence encodes CASSPSRGHEQYV.

This clonotype appeared many times. The V and J genes are TRBV12-3 or TRBV12-4 and TRBJ2-1, with TRBD2 as a possible D gene (6 bases). The CDR3 runs 14 residues. V gave up 3 bases and J gave up 7 bases, with 13 bases separating them. The DNA for the CDR3 is TGTGCCAGCAGTTTTAGGGACTGGGCGAATGAGCAGTTCTTC. Translating it yields CASSFRDWANEQFF.

This clonotype was seen repeatedly, ten times or more. V gene TRBV29-1 combines with J gene TRBJ1-5, with TRBD1 matching over 7 bases. Germline V lookup: CDR1 SQVTM, CDR2 ANQGSEA. The CDR3 length is 13 residues. Unmatched junction bases numbered 7, after V lost 6 bases and J lost 5 bases. CDR3 sequence reads: CSVQDRLDQPQHF. CDR3 nucleotide sequence: TGCAGCGTCCAGGACAGGTTGGATCAGCCCCAGCATTTT.

This clonotype came up a few times. The chain recombines TRBV7-3 with TRBJ2-3, with no clear D. Trimming removed 5 bases at V and 2 bases at J, with 11 bases between. Germline CDR1 SGHTA, CDR2 FQGTGA. This CDR3 is 14 amino acids long. The CDR3 DNA reads TGTGCCAGCAGCCGTAACACCGTCACAGATACGCAGTATTTT. Encoded protein: CASSRNTVTDTQYF.

This clonotype was seen more than once but under ten times. The chain has TRBV6-5 and TRBJ2-5; D is tentatively TRBD1 or TRBD2 (6 bases each). CDR1 MNHEY and CDR2 SVGAGI come from the germline V gene. Trimming pared 2 bases from V and 3 bases from J, leaving 10 bases between. This CDR3 is 14 amino acids long. The CDR3 loop is CASSYGGLEETQYF. The CDR3 DNA reads TGTGCCAGCAGTTACGGGGGGCTCGAAGAGACCCAGTACTTC.

This clonotype appeared many times. This sequence joins TRBV10-3 and TRBJ2-1; D may match TRBD1 or TRBD2 (8 bases each). The CDR3 has 16 amino acids. V was shortened by 8 bases and J by 5 bases, with 22 bases between the two germline ends. Germline V CDR1 and CDR2: ENHRY, SYGVKD. CDR3 DNA: TGTGCCATCGGACAGGGCCTGACTAGCGCTGACAATGAGCAGTTCTTC. Translating it yields CAIGQGLTSADNEQFF.

This clonotype was picked up many times. The V call is TRBV4-1, the J call TRBJ2-1; 11 bases line up with TRBD2. With 2 bases clipped from V and 4 bases from J, the junction kept 10 bases outside the gene matches. CDR3 length: 18 amino acids. The V gene's germline CDR1 is MGHRA and CDR2 YSYEKL. The CDR3 DNA follows: TGCGCCAGCAGCCAAATCCGACTAGCGGGACCGCTTTACAATGAGCAGTTCTTC. Translation gives CASSQIRLAGPLYNEQFF.

The chain couples TRBV7-6 to TRBJ2-1; 8 positions agree with TRBD2. Germline V CDR1 and CDR2: SGHVS, FNYEAQ. With 5 bases clipped from V and 5 bases from J, the junction kept 5 bases outside the gene matches. This CDR3 region has 14 residues. The CDR3: CASSLFGGDNEQFF. The CDR3 nucleotides are TGTGCCAGCAGCCTGTTCGGGGGGGACAATGAGCAGTTCTTC.

The chain combines TRBV3-1 with TRBJ2-5, with TRBD2 matching over 13 bases. Germline trimming cut 2 bases from V and 1 base from J; bases unmatched to any gene: 7. This CDR3 region has 18 residues. CDR1 LGHDT and CDR2 YNNKEL come from the germline V gene (reference sequence). Written as DNA, the CDR3 is TGTGCCAGCAGCCAAAGGACTAGCGGGAGCTGGTTCCAAGAGACCCAGTACTTC. This sequence encodes CASSQRTSGSWFQETQYF.

This clonotype occurred many times. The chain recombines TRBV5-1 with TRBJ2-4; D is ambiguous. V was cut by 2 bases and J by 0 bases, with 9 bases left in between. The CDR3 is 15 residues long. Per germline, CDR1 SGHRS and CDR2 YFSETQ. As DNA, the CDR3 is TGCGCCAGCAGCTTTGGGTTCGGAGCCAAAAACATTCAGTACTTC. Translating gives CASSFGFGAKNIQYF. The variable domain in full, with the rest retrieved from reference TRBV5-1 and TRBJ2-4, is KAGVTQTPRYLIKTRGQQVTLSCSPISGHRSVSWYQQTPGQGLQFLFEYFSETQRNKGNFPGRFSGRQFSNSRSEMNVSTLELGDSALYLCASSFGFGAKNIQYFGAGTRLSVL.

This clonotype has ten or more counts. J is TRBJ1-5 and V is TRBV10-3, with 9 nucleotides matching TRBD1. After removal of 11 bases from V and 1 base from J, the junction contained 12 bases not matched to a gene. The CDR3 contains 16 residues. Germline CDR1 is ENHRY and CDR2 is SYGVKD. The CDR3, as DNA: TGTGCCGCCGGCCCACAGGGGGCTGGGAGCAATCAGCCCCAGCATTTT. Its protein product is CAAGPQGAGSNQPQHF.

The CDR3 DNA reads TGTGCCAGCGCCGGGACAGGGGGCGAGACCCAGTACTTC. It specifies CASAGTGGETQYF. The J gene is TRBJ2-5, the V gene TRBV12-3 or TRBV12-4; TRBD1 aligns across 12 bases. The trim removed 8 bases at V and 5 bases at J, leaving 3 bases unmatched. The length of the CDR3 is 13 residues.

This clonotype has a handful of counts. The V and J genes are TRBV25-1 and TRBJ2-7; 7 nucleotides line up with TRBD2. Germline V gives CDR1 MGHDK, CDR2 SYGVNS. The CDR3 sequence is 11 residues long. V trimming: 4 bases; J trimming: 6 bases; junction bases outside the gene matches: 0. CDR3 DNA sequence: TGTGCCAGCAGTGGGGGGGGCGAGCAGTACTTC. It codes for CASSGGGEQYF.

The rearrangement uses TRBV20-1 and TRBJ2-1; 12 bases are a match to TRBD2. After removal of 3 bases from V and 6 bases from J, the junction contained 12 bases not matched to a gene. This CDR3 has 17 amino acids. The germline V gene has CDR1 DFQATT and CDR2 SNEGSKA (reference sequence). CDR3 sequence reads: CSASRTSGMGRRNEQFF. CDR3 DNA sequence: TGCAGTGCTAGCCGGACTAGCGGGATGGGGAGGCGCAATGAGCAGTTCTTC.

Only a few counts were recorded for this clonotype. V gene TRBV5-1 combines with J gene TRBJ1-3, with 7 bases identical to TRBD1. Germline V CDR1 and CDR2: SGHRS, YFSETQ. The CDR3 contains 16 residues. With V trimmed by 3 bases and J by 4 bases, 10 bases remained unmatched. The CDR3 nucleotides are TGCGCCAGCAGCTCTAACCGACAGGGTCACGGAAACACCATATATTTT. This gives the protein CASSSNRQGHGNTIYF.

This clonotype has just a few counts. V and J are TRBV20-1 and TRBJ2-5, with a weak D call TRBD1 (6 bases). The CDR3 covers 16 residues. V dropped 2 bases and J dropped 1 base, with 17 bases sitting between them. Germline V gene lookup returns CDR1 DFQATT and CDR2 SNEGSKA (reference sequence). Here the CDR3 reads CSARLMNRVAQETQYF. CDR3 nucleotides: TGCAGTGCTAGATTAATGAACAGGGTGGCCCAAGAGACCCAGTACTTC.

There are a few counts of this clonotype. V usage is TRBV29-1 and J usage is TRBJ2-4, with 10 bases that match TRBD1. This CDR3 spans 14 amino acids. The trim removed 8 bases at V and 2 bases at J, leaving 6 bases unmatched. CDR1 is SQVTM and CDR2 is ANQGSEA in the germline V gene. Here the CDR3 DNA reads TGCAGCACATGGGACAGGGGAACCAAAAACATTCAGTACTTC. Translating it yields CSTWDRGTKNIQYF.

The rearrangement joins TRBV29-1 to TRBJ1-2; D is perhaps TRBD1 (6 bases). The germline CDR1 and CDR2 sequences are SQVTM and ANQGSEA. V shed 2 bases and J shed 4 bases, with 11 bases lying between them. CDR3 length: 13 residues. CDR3 amino acids: CSVEKRDIYGYTF. The CDR3 DNA reads as TGCAGCGTTGAAAAAAGGGACATCTATGGCTACACCTTC.

The chain is built from TRBV10-3 and TRBJ2-1; no clear D gene. Per germline, CDR1 ENHRY and CDR2 SYGVKD. V was clipped by 8 bases and J by 5 bases, with 22 bases between them. This CDR3 region has 16 residues. The CDR3 here is CAIGRRNGRGHNEQFF. CDR3 nucleotides: TGTGCCATCGGGCGGCGTAACGGACGCGGACACAATGAGCAGTTCTTC.

This rearrangement joins TRBV3-1 to TRBJ2-1; 11 nucleotides agree with TRBD2. The CDR3 spans 16 residues. Germline values: CDR1 LGHDT, CDR2 YNNKEL (reference sequence). Trimming took 4 bases from V and 6 from J; bases not matched to a gene: 8. CDR3 nucleotides: TGTGCCAGCAGCCCTAAACTAGCGGGAGCGGCCAATGAGCAGTTCTTC. As protein: CASSPKLAGAANEQFF.

This clonotype has at least ten counts. J is TRBJ2-1 and V is TRBV12-3 or TRBV12-4; TRBD1 matches 7 bases. The CDR3 is made up of 14 amino acids. J lost 3 bases, V lost 8 bases, and 7 bases had no gene match. As DNA, the CDR3 is TGTGCCAGCGTACACAGGGGCCACTACAATGAGCAGTTCTTC. Protein sequence: CASVHRGHYNEQFF.

This chain joins TRBV11-2 and TRBJ1-2; D unresolved. CDR1 and CDR2 from the germline V gene are SGHAT and FQNNGV. The CDR3 is made up of 14 amino acids. Trimming took 1 base from V and 3 from J, leaving 9 bases between them. CDR3 sequence: CASSLGAQYYGYTF. The CDR3, as DNA: TGTGCCAGCAGCTTAGGAGCACAATACTATGGCTACACCTTC. The full variable domain, with the rest looked up from reference TRBV11-2 and TRBJ1-2, is EAGVAQSPRYKIIEKRQSVAFWCNPISGHATLYWYQQILGQGPKLLIQFQNNGVVDDSQLPKDRFSAERLKGVDSTLKIQPAKLEDSAVYLCASSLGAQYYGYTFGSGTRLTVV.